The next 2 T cell receptor beta chains were all read from a single sample in a study of T cells in Graves' hyperthyroidism and ophthalmopathy. The source material, RNA transcripts, was used to amplify TCR beta CDR3 regions. During a first-round RT-PCR of the TCR CDR3, the HTBI primer set was used. TCRdb redid the calling of the multiplex PCR reads with MiXCR, one entry per CDR3 protein. Among 350,000 to 450,000 distinct CDR3 sequences, around 14% were seen once, and the ten largest hold about 11%. Sequenced: blood. These receptors all come from a woman aged 55-70 years with Graves' hyperthyroidism.

In this sample, this clonotype turned up many times. This chain uses TRBV5-1 with TRBJ1-1; 8 bases match TRBD1. CDR1 and CDR2 from the germline V gene are SGHRS and YFSETQ. The CDR3 consists of 12 residues. Losses at the gene ends were 4 bases for V and 9 bases for J; bases not matched to a gene: 5. The CDR3 loop reads CASSTQGDQAFF. DNA of the CDR3: TGCGCCAGCAGCACACAGGGGGATCAAGCTTTCTTT.

This clonotype was counted a few times. This may come from a read error, since a much larger clone is one base off. J is TRBJ2-1 and V is TRBV15, with D maybe TRBD1 (6 bases). This CDR3 spans 14 amino acids. The germline gives CDR1 LNHNV, CDR2 YYDKDF (reference sequence). The CDR3 here is CATSRTGSYNEQSF. CDR3 sequence (DNA): TGTGCCACCAGCAGAACAGGGTCCTACAATGAGCAGTCCTTC.